This T cell receptor beta chain was identified in a study of T cell repertoires in cytomegalovirus infection. Overall study: CMV epitopes that were recently identified and HLA-C-restricted were used alongside well-studied HLA-B-restricted ones. Both a matching HLA type and CMV infection were indicated by public TCR beta signatures.

MiXCR, applied by TCRdb to the reads, yields one record per CDR3 protein. The sample lists around 300,000 distinct CDR3 sequences; around 20% were seen once. As concerns this clonotype: As yet, its antigen is unknown.

Study observations and caveats: Dominating the ex vivo response were HLA-C-restricted CMV-specific TCR beta clonotypes. Summed frequency of shared TCR beta families picked out CMV carriers who also had the relevant HLA.

The CDR3 consists of 15 residues. Trimming shortened V by 0 bases and J by 0 bases, and 9 bases separated the two germline ends. Per the germline V gene, CDR1 is GTSNPN and CDR2 is SVGIG (reference sequence). The clonotype comes from a human donor in good health (CMV status not recorded). Some clones in this sample may be carry-over from other donors' samples. Material: cultured PBMCs, obtained from culture after CMV antigen stimulation. This chain joins TRBV30 and TRBJ1-3; D gene unclear. The CDR3 bases are TGTGCCTGGAGTGTAGGGAAGAACTCTGGAAACACCATATATTTT. Translation: CAWSVGKNSGNTIYF.